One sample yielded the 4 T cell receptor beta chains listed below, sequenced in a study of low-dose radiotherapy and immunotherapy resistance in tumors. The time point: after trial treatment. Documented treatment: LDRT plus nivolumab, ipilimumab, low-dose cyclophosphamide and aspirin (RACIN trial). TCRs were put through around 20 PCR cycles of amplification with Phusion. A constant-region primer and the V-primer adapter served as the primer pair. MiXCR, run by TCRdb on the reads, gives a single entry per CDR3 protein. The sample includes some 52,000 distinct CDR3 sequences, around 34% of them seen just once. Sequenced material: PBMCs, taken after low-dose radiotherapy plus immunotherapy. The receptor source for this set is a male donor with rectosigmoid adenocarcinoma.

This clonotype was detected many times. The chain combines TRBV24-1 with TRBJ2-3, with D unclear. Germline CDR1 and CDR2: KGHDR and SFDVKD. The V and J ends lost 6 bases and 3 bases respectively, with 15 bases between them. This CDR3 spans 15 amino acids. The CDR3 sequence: CATSKTAVGTDTQYF. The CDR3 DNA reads TGTGCCACCAGTAAAACTGCCGTGGGTACAGATACGCAGTATTTT.

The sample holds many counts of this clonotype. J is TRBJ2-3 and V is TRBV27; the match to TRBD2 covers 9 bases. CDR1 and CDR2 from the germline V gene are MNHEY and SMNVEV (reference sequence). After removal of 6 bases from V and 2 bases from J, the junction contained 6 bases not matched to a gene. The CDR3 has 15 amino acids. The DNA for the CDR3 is TGTGCCAGCAGACTAAGCGGGAGGTCCACAGATACGCAGTATTTT. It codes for CASRLSGRSTDTQYF.

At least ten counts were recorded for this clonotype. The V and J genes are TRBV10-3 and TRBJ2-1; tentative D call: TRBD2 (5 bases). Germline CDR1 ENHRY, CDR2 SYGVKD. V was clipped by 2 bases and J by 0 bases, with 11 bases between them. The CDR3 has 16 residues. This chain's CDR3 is CAISEKPRVSYNEQFF. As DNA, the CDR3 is TGTGCCATCAGTGAGAAACCGAGGGTCTCCTACAATGAGCAGTTCTTC.

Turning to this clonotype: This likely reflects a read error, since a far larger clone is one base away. CDR3 amino acids: CASSQRGGCDNEQFF. In DNA, the CDR3 is TGTGCCAGCAGCCAGCGGGGGGGCTGCGACAATGAGCAGTTCTTC. V and J are TRBV11-2 and TRBJ2-1, with 10 bases fitting TRBD2. This CDR3 comprises 15 residues. V lost 5 bases and J lost 5; bases outside the gene matches: 6. Germline CDR1 SGHAT, CDR2 FQNNGV.